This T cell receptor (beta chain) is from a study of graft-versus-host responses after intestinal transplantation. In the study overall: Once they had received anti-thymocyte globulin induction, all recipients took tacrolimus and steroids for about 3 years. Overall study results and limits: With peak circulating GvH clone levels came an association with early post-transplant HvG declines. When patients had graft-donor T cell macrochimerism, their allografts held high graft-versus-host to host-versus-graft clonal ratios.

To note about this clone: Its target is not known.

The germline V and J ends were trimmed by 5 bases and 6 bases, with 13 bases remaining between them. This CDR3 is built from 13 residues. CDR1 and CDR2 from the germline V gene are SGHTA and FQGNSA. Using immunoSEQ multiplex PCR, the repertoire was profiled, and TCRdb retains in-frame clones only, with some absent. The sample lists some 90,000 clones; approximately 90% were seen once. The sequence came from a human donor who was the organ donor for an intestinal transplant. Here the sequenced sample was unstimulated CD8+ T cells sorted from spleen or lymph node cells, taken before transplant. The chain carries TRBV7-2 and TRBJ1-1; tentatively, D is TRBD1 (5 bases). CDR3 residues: CASSPGGVAEAFF. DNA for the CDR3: TGTGCCAGCAGCCCAGGAGGGGTTGCTGAAGCTTTCTTT. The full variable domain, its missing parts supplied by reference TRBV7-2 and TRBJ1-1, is GAGVSQSPSNKVTEKGKDVELRCDPISGHTALYWYRQSLGQGLEFLIYFQGNSAPDKSGLPSDRFSAERTGGSVSTLTIQRTQQEDSAVYLCASSPGGVAEAFFGQGTRLTVV.